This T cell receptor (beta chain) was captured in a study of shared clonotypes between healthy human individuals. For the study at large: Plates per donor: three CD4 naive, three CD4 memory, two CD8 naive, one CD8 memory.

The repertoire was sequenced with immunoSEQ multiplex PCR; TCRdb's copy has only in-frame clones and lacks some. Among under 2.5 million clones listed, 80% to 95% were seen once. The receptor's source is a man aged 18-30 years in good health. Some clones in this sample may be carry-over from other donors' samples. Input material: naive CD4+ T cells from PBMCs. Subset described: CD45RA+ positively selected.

The CDR3 reads CASSLGSGRWETQYF. DNA for the CDR3: TGTGCCAGCAGCTTGGGAAGCGGGAGGTGGGAGACCCAGTACTTC. The rearrangement links TRBV11-3 to TRBJ2-5; 9 bases line up with TRBD2. In germline, CDR1 is SGHNT, CDR2 YENEEA. This CDR3 contains 15 residues. V dropped 3 bases and J dropped 5; count of bases not matched to a gene: 7.